A single sample gave rise to the 15 T cell receptor beta chains below, sequenced in a study of OX40 agonist ivuxolimab in advanced cancers. Produced via immunoSEQ multiplex PCR; TCRdb's table is partial and in-frame only. The sample shows around 29,000 clones, around 88% of them seen only once. The sequencing here drew on CD4+ or CD8+ T cells sorted from blood, taken in a trial of the OX40 agonist ivuxolimab. These receptors were collected from an adult with an advanced solid tumor such as melanoma, head and neck, liver or kidney cancer.

The gene calls are TRBV7-9 and TRBJ2-7; possible D gene TRBD1, 7 bases. This CDR3 is built from 14 residues. Per the germline V gene, CDR1 is SEHNR and CDR2 is FQNEAQ (reference sequence). The germline V and J ends were trimmed by 1 base and 6 bases, with 13 bases remaining between them. The CDR3 sequence is CASSLVGQGGEQYF. CDR3 nucleotide sequence: TGTGCCAGCAGCTTAGTGGGCCAGGGGGGCGAGCAGTACTTC.

In its sample, this clone was seen a few times. Mismatch with germline at one junction end may stem from a read error. The chain is built from TRBV18 and TRBJ2-3, with TRBD2 matching 8 bases. Germline V gene lookup returns CDR1 KGHSH and CDR2 LQKENI. The CDR3 spans 15 residues. The CDR3 DNA reads TGTGCCAGCTCTCCACTAGCGGCTAGCACAGATACGCAGTATTTT. Translation gives CASSPLAASTDTQYF. Full variable domain (rest looked up from reference TRBV18 and TRBJ2-3): NAGVMQNPRHLVRRRGQEARLRCSPMKGHSHVYWYRQLPEEGLKFMVYLQKENIIDESGMPKERFSAEFPKEGPSILRIQQVVRGDSAAYFCASSPLAASTDTQYFGPGTRLTVL.

Notes on this clone: This same CDR3 is encoded by further DNA sequences in the sample. The gene calls are TRBV5-6 and TRBJ2-7; D not resolved. Trimming took 2 bases from V and 2 from J, leaving 8 bases between them. There are 13 residues in the CDR3. Looked up from germline, CDR1 is SGHDT and CDR2 is YYEEEE. CDR3 DNA: TGTGCCAGCAGCTTCGGCAGGCCCTACGAGCAGTACTTC. This codes for CASSFGRPYEQYF.

The chain combines TRBV6-1 with TRBJ2-7, with D maybe TRBD1 (6 bases). Germline CDR1 and CDR2: MNHNS and SASEGT. CDR3 length equals 12 residues. The V and J ends lost 4 bases and 6 bases respectively, with 10 bases between them. This chain's CDR3 is CASSGDNPEQYF. CDR3 nucleotides: TGTGCCAGCAGTGGGGACAATCCCGAGCAGTACTTC.

V and J are TRBV5-1 and TRBJ1-2; possible D gene TRBD1, 6 bases. V lost 4 bases and J lost 6, with 13 bases in between. The CDR3 contains 13 residues. The germline gives CDR1 SGHRS, CDR2 YFSETQ. In nucleotides, the CDR3 is TGCGCCAGCAGCCCCCTAGGGGGAAATGGCTACACCTTC. Encoded protein: CASSPLGGNGYTF.

This rearrangement joins TRBV9 to TRBJ1-3; D not certain. CDR1 and CDR2 (germline): SGDLS, YYNGEE. The CDR3 is 13 amino acids. Trimming left V 0 bases short and J 8 bases short, with 9 bases between. CDR3 DNA sequence: TGTGCCAGCAGCGTAGAACAGAGTGACACCATATATTTT. This codes for CASSVEQSDTIYF.

This chain uses TRBV5-6 with TRBJ2-5; 8 bases map to TRBD2. The J call may be faulty, since TRBJ2-7 better matches the DNA end. The germline V gene has CDR1 SGHDT and CDR2 YYEEEE. The CDR3 is made up of 15 amino acids. The CDR3 coding sequence is TGTGCCAGCAGCGAACCGGGACTAGTGGCATACGAGCAGTACTTC. Its protein product is CASSEPGLVAYEQYF.

The V and J genes are TRBV7-9 and TRBJ2-7, with D perhaps matching TRBD1 (6 bases). V lost 1 base and J lost 6, with 13 bases in between. From germline, CDR1 is SEHNR and CDR2 FQNEAQ (reference sequence). This CDR3 is built from 14 residues. The CDR3 DNA follows: TGTGCCAGCAGCTTAGTACAGGGAGTCGGCGAGCAGTACTTC. Protein product: CASSLVQGVGEQYF.

The rearrangement links TRBV2 to TRBJ1-5; D is undetermined. Germline CDR1 is SNHLY and CDR2 is FYNNEI. V lost 2 bases to trimming and J lost 0 bases, with 11 bases between them. The CDR3 spans 16 residues. CDR3 bases: TGTGCCAGCAGTGAATGGTTAGGGAATAGCAATCAGCCCCAGCATTTT. Encoded protein: CASSEWLGNSNQPQHF.

This chain links TRBV2 with TRBJ2-1, with unresolved D. The germline V and J ends were trimmed by 8 bases and 4 bases, with 6 bases remaining between them. Germline assignment: CDR1 SNHLY and CDR2 FYNNEI. This CDR3 comprises 11 residues. CDR3 coding DNA: TGTGCCAGCCCCACGTACAATGAGCAGTTCTTC. This gives the protein CASPTYNEQFF.

The chain links TRBV19 to TRBJ2-1; 7 positions agree with TRBD1. The V and J ends lost 6 bases and 2 bases, in that order; junction bases with no gene match: 10. CDR3 size: 16 residues. From germline, CDR1 is LNHDA and CDR2 SQIVND (reference sequence). The CDR3 loop reads CASSHTPGGAYNEQFF. CDR3 coding DNA: TGTGCCAGTAGCCACACCCCAGGGGGAGCCTACAATGAGCAGTTCTTC.

The rearrangement links TRBV7-8 to TRBJ2-1; perhaps TRBD2 as D (5 bases). Germline CDR1 and CDR2: SGHVS and FQNEAQ. The V gene lost 0 bases and the J gene lost 8 bases, with 17 bases spanning the gap. This CDR3 has 16 amino acids. As DNA, the CDR3 is TGTGCCAGCAGCTTAGCCCCTGTCGGGCCGGGGTATGAGCAGTTCTTC. Its translation is CASSLAPVGPGYEQFF.

This clone came up once. The genes are TRBV10-3 and TRBJ1-5; tentatively, D is TRBD1 (5 bases). CDR1 is ENHRY, CDR2 SYGVKD, per germline. This CDR3 is built from 17 residues. With 0 bases removed from V and 7 bases from J, the gap between germline ends came to 19 bases. The CDR3, as DNA: TGTGCCATCAGTGAGTCGGCAGGGACGACTCAAGGCCAGCCCCAGCATTTT. This translates into CAISESAGTTQGQPQHF.

V is TRBV6-1 and J is TRBJ2-7; 11 bases are a match to TRBD2. This CDR3 contains 15 residues. Losses at the gene ends were 6 bases for V and 2 bases for J; bases not matched to a gene: 6. Germline-derived CDR1 and CDR2 are MNHNS and SASEGT. The CDR3 loop reads CASRATSGAPYEQYF. In nucleotides, the CDR3 is TGTGCCAGCAGGGCGACTAGCGGGGCCCCCTACGAGCAGTACTTC.

The J gene is TRBJ2-1, the V gene TRBV7-9; 7 nucleotides agree with TRBD1. V was pared by 5 bases and J by 0 bases, with 7 bases of the junction left unmatched. The CDR3 totals 16 residues. Germline assignment: CDR1 SEHNR and CDR2 FQNEAQ (reference sequence). The chain's CDR3 is CASSPRDSSSYNEQFF. In DNA, the CDR3 is TGTGCCAGCAGCCCCCGGGACAGCAGCTCCTACAATGAGCAGTTCTTC. The entire variable domain, with the rest obtained from reference TRBV7-9 and TRBJ2-1, is as follows: DTGVSQNPRHKITKRGQNVTFRCDPISEHNRLYWYRQTLGQGPEFLTYFQNEAQLEKSRLLSDRFSAERPKGSFSTLEIQRTEQGDSAMYLCASSPRDSSSYNEQFFGPGTRLTVL.